The sample holds many counts of the clone carrying this T cell receptor beta chain. What it binds is unknown. The making of cDNA relied on 5'RACE with 10-nucleotide random UMIs. TCRdb recomputed calls from the 5' RACE reads with MiXCR, one row per CDR3 protein. The sample has roughly 28,000 distinct CDR3 sequences, about 3% seen once; the top ten hold 7%. This sample is drawn from a study of neurological immune-mediated disorders. Study outcomes and limitations: HTLV-1-associated myelopathy had the most TCR clonal expansion, and multiple sclerosis had the least, less than healthy controls.

The V end lost 5 bases, the J end lost 1 base, and 9 bases lay between the germline ends. CDR3 size: 13 residues. The V gene's germline CDR1 is MNHEY and CDR2 SVGEGT. Source material was 2 million unsorted PBMCs, stored at -80 °C in RNAlater. The V call is TRBV6-2 or TRBV6-3, the J call TRBJ2-7; possible D gene TRBD2, 5 bases. The sequence was obtained from a woman between 25 and 40 years old with multiple sclerosis. The sequencing sample was made of PBMCs. The CDR3 here is CASSAEGSYEQYF. The CDR3, as DNA: TGTGCCAGCAGTGCAGAGGGATCCTACGAGCAGTACTTC.